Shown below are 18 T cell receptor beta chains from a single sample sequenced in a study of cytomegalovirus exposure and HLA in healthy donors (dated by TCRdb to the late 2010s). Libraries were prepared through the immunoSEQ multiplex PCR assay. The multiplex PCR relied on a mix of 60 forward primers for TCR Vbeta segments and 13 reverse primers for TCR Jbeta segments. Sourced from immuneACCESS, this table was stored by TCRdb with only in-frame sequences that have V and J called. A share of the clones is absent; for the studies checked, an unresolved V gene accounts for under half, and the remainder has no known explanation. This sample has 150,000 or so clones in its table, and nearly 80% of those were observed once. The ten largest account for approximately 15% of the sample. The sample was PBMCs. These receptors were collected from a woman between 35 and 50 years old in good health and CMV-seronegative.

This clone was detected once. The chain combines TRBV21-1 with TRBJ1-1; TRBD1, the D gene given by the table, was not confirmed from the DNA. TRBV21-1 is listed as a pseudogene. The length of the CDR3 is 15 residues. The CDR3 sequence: CASSKDIGQNTEAFF. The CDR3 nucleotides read TGTGCCAGCAGCAAAGATATAGGACAGAACACTGAAGCTTTCTTT.

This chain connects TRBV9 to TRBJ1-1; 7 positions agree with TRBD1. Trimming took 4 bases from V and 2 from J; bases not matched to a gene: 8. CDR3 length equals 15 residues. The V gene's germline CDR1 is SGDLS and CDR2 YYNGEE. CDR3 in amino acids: CASSPWGQSNTEAFF. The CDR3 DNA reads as TGTGCCAGCAGCCCCTGGGGACAGAGCAACACTGAAGCTTTCTTT. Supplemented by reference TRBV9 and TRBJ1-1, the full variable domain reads DSGVTQTPKHLITATGQRVTLRCSPRSGDLSVYWYQQSLDQGLQFLIQYYNGEERAKGNILERFSAQQFPDLHSELNLSSLELGDSALYFCASSPWGQSNTEAFFGQGTRLTVV.

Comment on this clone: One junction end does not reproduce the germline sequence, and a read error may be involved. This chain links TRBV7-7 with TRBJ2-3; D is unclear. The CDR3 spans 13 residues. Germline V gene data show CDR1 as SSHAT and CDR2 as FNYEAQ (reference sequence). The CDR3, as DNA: TGTGCTAGCAGCTTAGATCGTTCAGATACGCAGTATTTT. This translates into CASSLDRSDTQYF.

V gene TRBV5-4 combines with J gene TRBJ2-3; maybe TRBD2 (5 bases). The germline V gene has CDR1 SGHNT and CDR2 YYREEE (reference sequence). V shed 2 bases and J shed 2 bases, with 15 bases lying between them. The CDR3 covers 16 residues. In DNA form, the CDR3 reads TGTGCCAGCAGCTTAAGTCTGCGGGTGTCCACAGATACGCAGTATTTT. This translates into CASSLSLRVSTDTQYF.

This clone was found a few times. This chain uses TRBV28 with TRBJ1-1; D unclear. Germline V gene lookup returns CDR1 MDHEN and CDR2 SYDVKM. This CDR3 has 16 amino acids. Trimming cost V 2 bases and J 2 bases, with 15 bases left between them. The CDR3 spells CASSLRRTGLNTEAFF. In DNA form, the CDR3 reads TGTGCCAGCAGTTTAAGGCGGACGGGGTTAAACACTGAAGCTTTCTTT.

The CDR3 here is CASSVSQGSYEQYF. The CDR3 DNA reads as TGTGCCAGCAGCGTATCACAGGGCTCCTACGAGCAGTACTTC. The gene calls are TRBV9 and TRBJ2-7, with a possible D match to TRBD1 (6 bases). V shed 1 base and J shed 0 bases, with 8 bases lying between them. This CDR3 is built from 14 residues. Germline CDR1 reads SGDLS; CDR2 reads YYNGEE.

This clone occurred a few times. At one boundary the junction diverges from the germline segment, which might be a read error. The CDR3 bases are TGTTCCAGCAGCTCCTCGGGAGGGCCATTATGGGATACGCAGTATTTT. This encodes CSSSSSGGPLWDTQYF. The gene calls are TRBV7-9 and TRBJ2-3, with 8 bases aligning to TRBD2. The V gene's germline CDR1 is SEHNR and CDR2 FQNEAQ (reference sequence). The CDR3 length is 16 residues.

The CDR3 loop reads CASSQDLNQPQHF. CDR3 nucleotides: TGTGCCAGCAGCCAAGACCTGAATCAGCCCCAGCATTTT. The chain joins TRBV4-2 to TRBJ1-5, with unresolved D. This CDR3 is built from 13 residues. Germline CDR1 is LGHNA and CDR2 is YNFKEQ. The V end lost 0 bases, the J end lost 4 bases, and 4 bases lay between the germline ends.

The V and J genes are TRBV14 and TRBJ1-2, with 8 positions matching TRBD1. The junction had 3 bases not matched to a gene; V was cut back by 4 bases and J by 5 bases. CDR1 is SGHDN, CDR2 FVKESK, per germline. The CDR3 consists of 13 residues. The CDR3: CASSPGQGYGYTF. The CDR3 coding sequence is TGTGCCAGCAGCCCCGGACAGGGTTATGGCTACACCTTC.

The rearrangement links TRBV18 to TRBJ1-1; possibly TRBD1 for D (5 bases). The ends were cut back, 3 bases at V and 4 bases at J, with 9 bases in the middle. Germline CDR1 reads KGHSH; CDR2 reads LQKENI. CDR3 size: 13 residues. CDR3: CASSPGAFTEAFF. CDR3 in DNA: TGTGCCAGCTCACCTGGGGCCTTCACTGAAGCTTTCTTT.

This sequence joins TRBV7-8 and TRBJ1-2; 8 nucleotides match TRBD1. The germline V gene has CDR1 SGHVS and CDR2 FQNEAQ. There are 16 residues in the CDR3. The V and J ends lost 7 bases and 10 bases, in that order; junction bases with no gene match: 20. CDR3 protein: CASTFSRAGGASVYTF. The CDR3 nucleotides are TGTGCCAGCACCTTCTCCCGGGCAGGGGGCGCCTCTGTCTACACCTTC.

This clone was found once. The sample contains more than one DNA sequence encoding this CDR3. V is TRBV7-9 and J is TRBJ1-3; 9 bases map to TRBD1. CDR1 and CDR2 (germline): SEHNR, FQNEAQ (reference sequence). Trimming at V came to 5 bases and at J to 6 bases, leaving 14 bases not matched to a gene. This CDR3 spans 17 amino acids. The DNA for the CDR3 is TGTGCCAGCAGCCGAGGGGGACAGGGAAAAGTGGCAAACACCATATATTTT. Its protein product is CASSRGGQGKVANTIYF.

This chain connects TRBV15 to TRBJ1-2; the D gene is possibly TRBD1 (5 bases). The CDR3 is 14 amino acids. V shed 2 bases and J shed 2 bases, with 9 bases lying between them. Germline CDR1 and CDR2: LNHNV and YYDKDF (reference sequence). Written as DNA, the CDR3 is TGTGCCACCAGCAGACCAGACAGAAACTATGGCTACACCTTC. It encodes CATSRPDRNYGYTF.

In DNA form, the CDR3 reads TGTGCCAGCAGTTCCCAGACAGGGAAGGCCCAGTACTTC. This translates into CASSSQTGKAQYF. The chain is built from TRBV28 and TRBJ2-5; 7 nucleotides match TRBD1. Germline loops: CDR1 MDHEN, CDR2 SYDVKM. The CDR3 length is 13 residues. V was pared by 4 bases and J by 9 bases, with 8 bases of the junction left unmatched.

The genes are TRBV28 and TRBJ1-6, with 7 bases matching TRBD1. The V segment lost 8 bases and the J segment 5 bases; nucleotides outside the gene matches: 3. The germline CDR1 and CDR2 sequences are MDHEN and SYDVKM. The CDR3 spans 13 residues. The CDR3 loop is CASWDSNNSPLHF. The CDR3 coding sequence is TGTGCCAGCTGGGACAGTAATAATTCACCCCTCCACTTT. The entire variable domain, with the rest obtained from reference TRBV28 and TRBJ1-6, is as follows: DVKVTQSSRYLVKRTGEKVFLECVQDMDHENMFWYRQDPGLGLRLIYFSYDVKMKEKGDIPEGYSVSREKKERFSLILESASTNQTSMYLCASWDSNNSPLHFGNGTRLTVT.

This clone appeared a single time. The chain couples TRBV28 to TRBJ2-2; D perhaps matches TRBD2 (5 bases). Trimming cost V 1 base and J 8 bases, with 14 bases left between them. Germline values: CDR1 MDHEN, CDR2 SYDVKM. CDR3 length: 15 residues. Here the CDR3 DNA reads TGTGCCAGCAGTTTATTCTCGACACGGGGAGGGGAGCTGTTTTTT. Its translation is CASSLFSTRGGELFF.

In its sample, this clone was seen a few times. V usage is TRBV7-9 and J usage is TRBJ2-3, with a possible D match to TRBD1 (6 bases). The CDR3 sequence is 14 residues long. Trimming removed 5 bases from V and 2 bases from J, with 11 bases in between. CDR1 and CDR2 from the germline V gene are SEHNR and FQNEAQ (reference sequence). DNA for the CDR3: TGTGCCAGCAGCCCCCGGACAGTCACAGATACGCAGTATTTT. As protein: CASSPRTVTDTQYF.

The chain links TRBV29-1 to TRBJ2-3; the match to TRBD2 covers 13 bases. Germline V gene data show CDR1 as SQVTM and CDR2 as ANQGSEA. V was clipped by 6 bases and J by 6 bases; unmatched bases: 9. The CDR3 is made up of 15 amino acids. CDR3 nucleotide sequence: TGCAGCGTGGCCCAACTAGCGGGAGGGACGGATACGCAGTATTTT. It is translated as CSVAQLAGGTDTQYF.